Listed below are T cell receptor beta chains from one sample, sequenced in a study of blood T cell repertoires in COVID-19. Data came from immunoSEQ multiplex PCR; TCRdb stores just in-frame clones and leaves some out. The sample shows approximately 300,000 clones, 85% of them seen only once. The sample was PBMCs or T cells enriched from blood (not recorded which). The receptors originated from a woman aged 25 to 39 who had been exposed to COVID-19. Both conserved end residues are part of each CDR3. A D gene is named only where the DNA matches it firmly. Clone size is stated in some rows and not others, as once, few, many or a class when expanded.

v_call	d_call	j_call	clone_size	cdr3_aa	cdr3_nt
TRBV10-3	NA	TRBJ2-7	few	CASGSVSSYEQYF	TGTGCCTCCGGTAGCGTGAGCTCCTACGAGCAGTACTTC
TRBV4-2	TRBD2	TRBJ2-4	NA	CASSPLSLAGGPAKNIQYF	TGTGCCAGCAGCCCATTATCACTAGCGGGAGGGCCCGCCAAAAACATTCAGTACTTC
TRBV6-4	NA	TRBJ2-3	NA	CASSRDYTDTQYF	TGTGCCAGCAGCAGGGATTACACAGATACGCAGTATTTT
TRBV2	NA	TRBJ1-5	once	CASSVRGTQPQHF	TGTGCCAGCAGTGTGCGGGGTACTCAGCCCCAGCATTTT
TRBV19	NA	TRBJ2-3	NA	CASSIAGITDTQYF	TGTGCCAGTAGTATTGCAGGGATCACAGATACGCAGTATTTT
TRBV9	TRBD1	TRBJ2-7	NA	CASSGTGGYEQYF	TGTGCCAGCAGCGGGACAGGGGGATACGAGCAGTACTTC
TRBV6-5	NA	TRBJ1-6	NA	CASRTAGGSPLHF	TGTGCCAGCCGGACCGCCGGGGGTTCACCCCTCCACTTT
TRBV30	TRBD1	TRBJ1-2	few	CAWGKLQGARGYTF	TGTGCCTGGGGAAAATTACAGGGGGCCAGGGGCTACACCTTC
TRBV7-9	TRBD2	TRBJ2-3	NA	CASLGDGTGGSTDTQYF	TGTGCCAGCCTAGGGGATGGAACGGGAGGGAGCACAGATACGCAGTATTTT
TRBV10-3	NA	TRBJ1-1	NA	CAITLRGHWTEAFF	TGTGCCATCACCCTTCGTGGGCATTGGACTGAAGCTTTCTTT
TRBV28	TRBD2	TRBJ2-7	NA	CASRLAGGCVHEQYF	TGTGCCAGCAGATTAGCGGGAGGCTGCGTCCACGAGCAGTACTTC
TRBV5-4	NA	TRBJ1-3	NA	CASSPGGLGNTIYF	TGTGCCAGCAGCCCGGGGGGGTTAGGAAACACCATATATTTT
TRBV7-9	TRBD2	TRBJ2-3	NA	CASSSYLAGGPGDTQYF	TGTGCCAGCAGCTCCTATCTAGCGGGAGGGCCGGGAGATACGCAGTATTTT
TRBV28	NA	TRBJ1-2	NA	CAISGNYGYTF	TGTGCCATCTCCGGGAACTATGGCTACACCTTC
TRBV5-8	NA	TRBJ1-2	NA	CASSLAGALNGYTF	TGTGCCAGCAGCTTGGCAGGGGCCCTCAACGGCTACACCTTC
TRBV27	TRBD1	TRBJ1-1	NA	CASSQLGQGAEAFF	TGTGCCAGCAGTCAACTCGGACAGGGAGCTGAAGCTTTCTTT
TRBV27	NA	TRBJ1-2	NA	CASSLSAVSYGYTF	TGTGCCAGCAGTTTATCGGCGGTGTCCTATGGCTACACCTTC
TRBV19	TRBD1	TRBJ2-1	once	CASTSRGQVNEQFF	TGTGCCAGTACCTCCAGGGGGCAAGTCAATGAGCAGTTCTTC
TRBV28	TRBD1	TRBJ1-2	NA	CASRRQGIWYGYTF	TGTGCCAGCAGACGACAGGGTATTTGGTATGGCTACACCTTC
TRBV7-9	NA	TRBJ1-5	NA	CASSFDPPSGGGRNQPQHF	TGTGCCAGCAGCTTCGACCCTCCTTCCGGGGGAGGTAGGAATCAGCCCCAGCATTTT
TRBV19	TRBD2	TRBJ2-3	once	CASSSSGYTDTQYF	TGTGCCAGTAGTTCTAGCGGGTACACAGATACGCAGTATTTT
TRBV12-3/TRBV12-4	TRBD1	TRBJ2-2	NA	CASIRTGTGELFF	TGTGCCAGCATCCGGACAGGGACCGGGGAGCTGTTTTTT
TRBV6-2/TRBV6-3	TRBD1	TRBJ2-2	NA	CASSYRGQVSRTGELFF	TGTGCCAGCAGTTACAGGGGACAGGTTTCAAGGACCGGGGAGCTGTTTTTT
TRBV2	TRBD2	TRBJ2-1	NA	CASSERSGGAGPTMRQFF	TGTGCCAGCAGTGAGAGGAGCGGGGGGGCTGGTCCTACAATGAGGCAGTTCTTC
TRBV7-3	NA	TRBJ2-3	once	CASSSSPTCSDTQYF	TGTGCCAGCAGCTCTTCCCCGACTTGCTCAGATACGCAGTATTTT
TRBV9	NA	TRBJ2-7	NA	CASSVEPIYEQYF	TGTGCCAGCAGCGTAGAACCTATCTACGAGCAGTACTTC
TRBV18	NA	TRBJ1-6	NA	CASSPTGLYNSPLHF	TGTGCCAGCTCACCAACGGGACTCTATAATTCACCCCTCCACTTT
TRBV5-4	TRBD2	TRBJ2-5	NA	CASSLALAEETQYF	TGTGCCAGCAGCTTGGCACTAGCGGAAGAGACCCAGTACTTC
TRBV7-2	NA	TRBJ1-2	once	CASSLATVNYGYTF	TGTGCCAGCAGCTTAGCTACAGTAAACTATGGCTACACCTTC
TRBV7-6	NA	TRBJ2-2	NA	CASSLVGGGTGELFF	TGTGCCAGCAGCTTAGTCGGGGGAGGAACCGGGGAGCTGTTTTTT
TRBV27	NA	TRBJ2-1	NA	CASSLYQGNEQFF	TGTGCCAGCAGTTTATATCAGGGAAATGAGCAGTTCTTC
TRBV25-1	NA	TRBJ1-1	NA	CASSVGAMTFF	TGTGCCAGCAGTGTAGGGGCAATGACTTTCTTT
TRBV4-3	NA	TRBJ1-6	NA	CASSQDQLIRYSPLHF	TGCGCCAGCAGCCAAGATCAGTTAATTCGTTATTCACCCCTCCACTTT
TRBV4-1	NA	TRBJ2-7	NA	CASSQVNSEQYF	TGCGCCAGCAGCCAAGTTAACAGCGAGCAGTACTTC
TRBV19	NA	TRBJ1-1	NA	CASSTILTGKTEAFF	TGTGCCAGTAGTACCATCCTAACAGGGAAGACTGAAGCTTTCTTT
TRBV21-1	NA	TRBJ2-7	NA	CASSKIGAGCSYEQYF	TGTGCCAGCAGCAAAATAGGGGCAGGGTGCTCCTACGAGCAGTACTTC
TRBV28	TRBD1	TRBJ2-7	NA	CASSLEGQGLAYEQYF	TGTGCCAGCAGCCTAGAGGGACAGGGGCTCGCCTACGAGCAGTACTTC
TRBV5-6	NA	TRBJ1-6	NA	CASSLRRTVSNSPLHF	TGTGCCAGCAGCTTACGTCGGACAGTCTCAAATTCACCCCTCCACTTT
TRBV7-6	NA	TRBJ2-1	NA	CASSSRGNVYNEQFF	TGTGCCAGCAGTTCAAGGGGCAACGTTTACAATGAGCAGTTCTTC
TRBV12-3/TRBV12-4	NA	TRBJ1-2	NA	CASSSSGYGYTF	TGTGCCAGCAGCTCTTCAGGGTACGGCTACACCTTC
TRBV7-9	NA	TRBJ1-5	NA	CASSIKGSNQPQHF	TGTGCCAGCAGCATAAAGGGGAGCAATCAGCCCCAGCATTTT
TRBV21-1	NA	TRBJ1-6	NA	CASRWGRGYNSPLHF	TGTGCCAGCAGGTGGGGAAGGGGGTATAATTCACCCCTCCACTTT
TRBV6-6	NA	TRBJ1-2	NA	CASSWDFYGYTF	TGTGCCAGCAGTTGGGACTTCTATGGCTACACCTTC
TRBV19	TRBD2	TRBJ2-7	NA	CASSKTSGGSYEQYF	TGTGCCAGTAGTAAAACTAGCGGGGGCTCCTACGAGCAGTACTTC
TRBV27	TRBD2	TRBJ2-5	NA	CASSLSLPSGIHLQETQYF	TGTGCCAGCAGTTTATCTCTCCCTAGCGGGATTCATTTACAAGAGACCCAGTACTTC
TRBV3-1/TRBV3-2	TRBD2	TRBJ2-5	NA	CASSPRWAGGQEETQYF	TGTGCCAGCAGCCCTCGGTGGGCGGGAGGGCAGGAAGAGACCCAGTACTTC
TRBV14	NA	TRBJ2-7	NA	CASSETGSPLTQQYF	TGTGCCAGCAGCGAAACAGGGTCCCCCCTTACGCAGCAGTACTTC
TRBV7-2	TRBD2	TRBJ2-7	NA	CASSLGRGGYEQYF	TGTGCCAGCAGCTTAGGGCGGGGGGGATACGAGCAGTACTTC
TRBV11-2	TRBD1	TRBJ1-2	NA	CASSSRTGTTNYGYTF	TGTGCCAGCAGCTCCCGGACAGGGACCACTAACTATGGCTACACCTTC
TRBV6-5	NA	TRBJ1-4	NA	CASGDRSTNEKLFF	TGTGCCAGCGGCGACAGGTCAACTAATGAAAAACTGTTTTTT
TRBV6-5	NA	TRBJ1-5	NA	CASNGGYSNQPQHF	TGTGCCAGCAACGGCGGCTATAGCAATCAGCCCCAGCATTTT
TRBV30	NA	TRBJ2-1	NA	CACRSATRPLYNEQFF	TGTGCCTGTCGTTCCGCCACACGTCCCCTCTACAATGAGCAGTTCTTC
TRBV9	NA	TRBJ2-1	once	CASSPSPREDEQFF	TGTGCCAGCAGCCCTAGTCCTAGGGAGGATGAGCAGTTCTTC
TRBV2	TRBD1	TRBJ2-1	few	CASRRQGPYNEQFF	TGTGCCAGCAGAAGACAGGGCCCCTACAATGAGCAGTTCTTC
TRBV7-9	TRBD2	TRBJ2-5	NA	CASSYQRLAGGETQYF	TGTGCCAGCAGCTACCAAAGACTAGCGGGGGGAGAGACCCAGTACTTC
TRBV5-4	TRBD2	TRBJ2-1	NA	CASSLDSSGSNEQFF	TGTGCCAGCAGCTTGGATTCTAGCGGGTCCAATGAGCAGTTCTTC
TRBV6-2/TRBV6-3	NA	TRBJ1-1	few	CASSSYTEAFF	TGTGCCAGCAGTTCGTACACTGAAGCTTTCTTT
TRBV9	TRBD1	TRBJ2-1	NA	CASSVGQHNEQFF	TGTGCCAGCAGCGTGGGACAGCACAATGAGCAGTTCTTC